This passage covers 23 T cell receptor beta chains from one sample sequenced in a study of early T cells in non-severe SARS-CoV-2 infection. TCRdb used MiXCR to reprocess the 5' RACE reads, holding one entry per CDR3 protein. The sample records tens of thousands of distinct CDR3 sequences, about 6.5% being singletons. Sequencing input: whole blood. Receptors originate from an adult who was a healthcare worker with PCR-confirmed SARS-CoV-2 infection or an uninfected control (not recorded which).

The sample holds many counts of this clonotype. The chain is built from TRBV5-1 and TRBJ1-4, with TRBD1 matching over 7 bases. Trimming at V came to 2 bases and at J to 9 bases, leaving 7 bases not matched to a gene. The germline CDR1 and CDR2 sequences are SGHRS and YFSETQ. CDR3 length: 14 amino acids. The CDR3 coding sequence is TGCGCCAGCAGCTTACAGGGGTCTAGGAAAAAACTGTTTTTT. Amino acids: CASSLQGSRKKLFF. The whole variable domain, remainder taken from reference TRBV5-1 and TRBJ1-4, is KAGVTQTPRYLIKTRGQQVTLSCSPISGHRSVSWYQQTPGQGLQFLFEYFSETQRNKGNFPGRFSGRQFSNSRSEMNVSTLELGDSALYLCASSLQGSRKKLFFGSGTQLSVL.

This clonotype was counted many times. The rearrangement uses TRBV11-2 and TRBJ1-5, with TRBD1 matching over 8 bases. The CDR3 totals 13 residues. Per the germline V gene, CDR1 is SGHAT and CDR2 is FQNNGV. V shed 4 bases and J 6 bases; nucleotides not matched to a gene: 2. The CDR3: CASSYRGGQPQHF. CDR3 DNA sequence: TGTGCCAGCAGCTACAGGGGGGGTCAGCCCCAGCATTTT.

As DNA, the CDR3 is TGTGCCAGCAGGGGGGACCAGCGTCATGAGCAGTTCTTC. Its translation is CASRGDQRHEQFF. The chain joins TRBV6-1 to TRBJ2-1; D may correspond to TRBD1 or TRBD2 (5 bases each). CDR1 is MNHNS, CDR2 SASEGT, per germline. V gave up 6 bases and J gave up 8 bases, with 14 bases separating them. The CDR3 spans 13 residues.

This clonotype was recorded many times. V usage is TRBV11-2 and J usage is TRBJ1-6; D unclear. In germline, CDR1 is SGHAT, CDR2 FQNNGV. Trimming stripped 6 bases from V and 4 bases from J, with 13 bases between. This CDR3 region has 15 residues. For the CDR3, the DNA is TGTGCCAGCAGAGAAAATTCCGGGTATAATTCACCCCTCCACTTT. Protein sequence: CASRENSGYNSPLHF.

In this sample, this clonotype turned up a few times. The rearrangement uses TRBV25-1 and TRBJ2-3; 9 bases agree with TRBD1. The length of the CDR3 is 20 residues. Germline lookup yields CDR1 MGHDK and CDR2 SYGVNS. The junction had 19 bases not matched to a gene; V was cut back by 4 bases and J by 2 bases. DNA of the CDR3: TGTGCCAGCAGTGTTCGCGCCCGGGACAGGGAAAGAGGGATCACAGATACGCAGTATTTT. As protein: CASSVRARDRERGITDTQYF.

This clonotype occurred a few times. The rearrangement uses TRBV6-2 or TRBV6-3 and TRBJ2-2, with 7 bases fitting TRBD1. The CDR3 consists of 14 residues. J was trimmed by 0 bases and V by 8 bases; bases with no gene match: 3. Germline lookup yields CDR1 MNHEY and CDR2 SVGEGT. CDR3 region: CASGDSPNTGELFF. The CDR3 nucleotides are TGTGCCAGCGGGGACAGTCCGAACACCGGGGAGCTGTTTTTT.

Ten or more counts support this clonotype. V is TRBV7-2 and J is TRBJ2-3; D may be TRBD2 (6 bases). Germline CDR1 and CDR2: SGHTA and FQGNSA. The CDR3 has 16 amino acids. V was trimmed by 6 bases and J by 1 base, leaving 17 bases between them. CDR3 sequence reads: CASRLRPLARTDTQYF. DNA for the CDR3: TGTGCCAGCAGGCTTAGACCACTAGCACGCACAGATACGCAGTATTTT.

This clonotype occurred many times. This chain uses TRBV5-4 with TRBJ2-1, with 7 bases that match TRBD1. Germline V gives CDR1 SGHNT, CDR2 YYREEE (reference sequence). The CDR3 runs to 12 residues. The trim removed 4 bases at V and 9 bases at J, leaving 4 bases unmatched. CDR3 loop: CASSRDSPEQFF. CDR3 DNA: TGTGCCAGCAGCCGGGACAGCCCTGAGCAGTTCTTC.

This clonotype has more than one count but fewer than ten. The chain combines TRBV25-1 with TRBJ2-5, with D possibly matching TRBD1 (8 bases). Germline CDR1 reads MGHDK; CDR2 reads SYGVNS. The CDR3 extends over 13 amino acids. V was shortened by 6 bases and J by 5 bases, with 13 bases between the two germline ends. CDR3 protein: CASSVQGGETQYF. CDR3 nucleotide sequence: TGTGCCAGCAGCGTACAGGGGGGGGAGACCCAGTACTTC.

This clonotype was picked up a small number of times. The chain carries TRBV18 and TRBJ2-2; D gene unclear. The CDR3 covers 15 residues. Per germline, CDR1 KGHSH and CDR2 LQKENI. V lost 3 bases and J lost 0, with 8 bases in between. The CDR3 nucleotides are TGTGCCAGCTCACCGTTCACGCCGAACACCGGGGAGCTGTTTTTT. This sequence encodes CASSPFTPNTGELFF.

The V and J genes are TRBV6-5 and TRBJ2-5; the D gene is possibly TRBD1 (6 bases). This CDR3 spans 14 amino acids. Trimming took off 6 bases at V and 4 bases at J, with 15 bases between the two ends. Germline-derived CDR1 and CDR2 are MNHEY and SVGAGI. CDR3 loop: CASSETGRGETQYF. The CDR3 DNA is TGTGCCAGCAGCGAAACAGGGCGCGGAGAGACCCAGTACTTC.

This clonotype was observed many times. The V gene is TRBV27, the J gene TRBJ1-1; 7 bases are a match to TRBD1. Germline V CDR1 and CDR2: MNHEY, SMNVEV (reference sequence). There are 13 residues in the CDR3. After removal of 8 bases from V and 10 bases from J, the junction contained 13 bases not matched to a gene. Here the CDR3 DNA reads TGTGCCAGCTGGACCGGAGGGGGCGCGGGAGCTTTCTTT. Translation gives CASWTGGGAGAFF.

Only a few counts were recorded for this clonotype. The rearrangement joins TRBV6-2 or TRBV6-3 to TRBJ2-7; D is unclear. Germline CDR1 is MNHEY and CDR2 is SVGEGT. Between the trimmed V and J ends, which lost 3 bases and 4 bases, there was a span of 13 bases. The CDR3 consists of 14 residues. The CDR3 loop is CASSYGSDGYEQYF. In DNA, the CDR3 is TGTGCCAGCAGTTATGGTTCAGACGGATACGAGCAGTACTTC.

The rearrangement joins TRBV5-1 to TRBJ1-1; 7 bases match TRBD1. The trim removed 2 bases at V and 5 bases at J, leaving 9 bases unmatched. The CDR3 is 15 amino acids. CDR1 SGHRS and CDR2 YFSETQ come from the germline V gene. The CDR3 DNA reads TGCGCCAGCAGCTTCGGCGACAGGGCAACGACTGAAGCTTTCTTT. Translating gives CASSFGDRATTEAFF.

The rearrangement uses TRBV12-3 or TRBV12-4 and TRBJ1-6; D gene unclear. The length of the CDR3 is 12 residues. With 3 bases removed from V and 14 bases from J, the gap between germline ends came to 11 bases. The CDR3, as DNA: TGTGCCAGCAGTTTGGTCCGTAGGGCCCTCCACTTT. This codes for CASSLVRRALHF.

This clonotype was detected a few times. V usage is TRBV18 and J usage is TRBJ2-1; a possible D gene is TRBD2 (7 bases). CDR3 size: 15 residues. From germline, CDR1 is KGHSH and CDR2 LQKENI. V was trimmed by 3 bases and J by 7 bases, leaving 16 bases between them. The CDR3 DNA is TGTGCCAGCTCACCTGGACTAGGAGGGGGTAATGAGCAGTTCTTC. This translates into CASSPGLGGGNEQFF.

This chain connects TRBV20-1 to TRBJ2-7; TRBD1 aligns across 7 bases. CDR3 length: 14 residues. After removal of 3 bases from V and 3 bases from J, the junction contained 8 bases not matched to a gene. CDR1 DFQATT and CDR2 SNEGSKA come from the germline V gene (reference sequence). CDR3 DNA: TGCAGTGCTAGCCCACAGGGGCGCTTCTACGAGCAGTACTTC. Translated: CSASPQGRFYEQYF.

This chain joins TRBV12-3 or TRBV12-4 and TRBJ1-4, with D maybe TRBD1 (6 bases). V was clipped by 9 bases and J by 5 bases, with 19 bases between them. The CDR3 covers 15 residues. The CDR3 DNA reads as TGTGCCAGTTCTTGGGGGCCCGGGAAGAATGAAAAACTGTTTTTT. It is translated as CASSWGPGKNEKLFF.

The genes are TRBV15 and TRBJ2-5; D gene uncertain. Trimming cost V 1 base and J 5 bases, with 8 bases left between them. The CDR3 is 13 residues long. Looked up from germline, CDR1 is LNHNV and CDR2 is YYDKDF (reference sequence). The CDR3 region has the DNA TGTGCCACCAGCAGAGTGGGGTGGGAGACCCAGTACTTC. It yields the protein CATSRVGWETQYF.

The genes are TRBV27 and TRBJ2-7; D unresolved. Deletions cut 7 bases from V and 5 bases from J, with 15 bases between. Germline-derived CDR1 and CDR2 are MNHEY and SMNVEV (reference sequence). CDR3 length equals 13 residues. The CDR3 region is CASTLRLGNEQYF. The CDR3 coding sequence is TGTGCCAGCACGTTAAGATTGGGGAACGAGCAGTACTTC.

In this sample, this clonotype turned up many times. The chain combines TRBV9 with TRBJ1-3, with 9 positions matching TRBD1. Germline loops: CDR1 SGDLS, CDR2 YYNGEE. J was trimmed by 6 bases and V by 4 bases; bases with no gene match: 11. The CDR3 extends over 16 amino acids. The CDR3 DNA is TGTGCCAGCAGCCCCGGACAGGGGAATTCCGAAAACACCATATATTTT. It is translated as CASSPGQGNSENTIYF.

This clonotype occurred many times. V and J are TRBV7-2 and TRBJ2-1; 8 positions agree with TRBD1. The CDR3 covers 15 residues. The V gene end was trimmed by 3 bases and the J gene end by 9 bases; junction bases not matched to a gene: 10. CDR1 is SGHTA and CDR2 is FQGNSA in the germline V gene. CDR3 protein: CASSLGPSGGGEQFF. As DNA, the CDR3 is TGTGCCAGCAGCTTGGGCCCTTCAGGGGGCGGTGAGCAGTTCTTC.

This clonotype turned up a few times. The chain employs TRBV29-1 and TRBJ2-1; TRBD2 is a possible D gene (6 bases). Germline loops: CDR1 SQVTM, CDR2 ANQGSEA. The V and J ends lost 4 bases and 3 bases respectively, with 16 bases between them. CDR3 size: 15 residues. The DNA for the CDR3 is TGCAGCGTTGTGTTACAGCGGGTCGACTACAATGAGCAGTTCTTC. Protein product: CSVVLQRVDYNEQFF.